These T cell receptor beta chains were read from a single sample in a study of low-dose radiotherapy and immunotherapy resistance in tumors. TCRdb reprocessed the reads with MiXCR, giving one entry per CDR3 protein. The sample yields under 40,000 distinct CDR3 sequences, 49% seen once. Sequencing used PBMCs, obtained after low-dose radiotherapy plus immunotherapy. These TCRs come from a male donor with gallbladder cancer. Both conserved end residues are part of each CDR3. Fields, in order: CDR3 DNA, CDR3 protein, J gene, clone size, V gene, D gene. The D gene is left open where the match is weak. Size is omitted from some rows. Given values are once, few, many or a class for expanded clones.

TGTGCCGCCCGCGGGGGCAGCTCCTACAATGAGCAGTTCTTC | CAARGGSSYNEQFF | TRBJ2-1 | . | TRBV2 | .
TGTGCCAGCAGGCGGGGACGGGGGGATACGCAGTATTTT | CASRRGRGDTQYF | TRBJ2-3 | . | TRBV27 | .
TGTGCCAGCAGCTGGGCCGGGGCTGGGGCAGAGACCCAGTACTTC | CASSWAGAGAETQYF | TRBJ2-5 | . | TRBV11-2 | .
TGTGCCAGCAGTGGTGTTACGCAGTATTTT | CASSGVTQYF | TRBJ2-3 | few | TRBV2 | .
TGTGCCAGCAGCCCCTTGTTAGCGGGGGGGGCAGATACGCAGTATTTT | CASSPLLAGGADTQYF | TRBJ2-3 | . | TRBV3-1 | TRBD2
TGTGCCAGCAGTCCGAACTCGGTGGGGAACACCGGGGAGCTGTTTTTT | CASSPNSVGNTGELFF | TRBJ2-2 | . | TRBV11-3 | .
TGCAGGATAGGGGGGGGACTAGCGGGAGTTGGTCGGGACAATGAGCAGTTCTTC | CRIGGGLAGVGRDNEQFF | TRBJ2-1 | . | TRBV29-1 | TRBD2
TGTGCCAGCAGCGCGGGACTAGCCGCAAACATTCAGTACTTC | CASSAGLAANIQYF | TRBJ2-4 | few | TRBV9 | TRBD2
TGTGCCAGCAGCCCGGGACAGCCAAGCTCCTACGAGCAGTACTTC | CASSPGQPSSYEQYF | TRBJ2-7 | many | TRBV5-4 | TRBD1
TGTGCCAGCACCTCCGGGGGGGGTGGGAATCAGCCCCAGCATTTT | CASTSGGGGNQPQHF | TRBJ1-5 | medium-sized | TRBV28 | .
TGTGCCAGCAGCCAAGAAATAGGTGGCCAGTTCTTC | CASSQEIGGQFF | TRBJ2-1 | medium-sized | TRBV3-1 | .
TGTGCCAGCAGTTCGCCGGGAAAAGCCTACAATGAGCAGTTCTTC | CASSSPGKAYNEQFF | TRBJ2-1 | medium-sized | TRBV28 | .
TGTGCCAGCAGTCCGCCACGGCGGGGGGCCTACGAGCAGTACTTC | CASSPPRRGAYEQYF | TRBJ2-7 | many | TRBV12-3/TRBV12-4 | TRBD2
TGCAGTGCTAGTAGGGGCAGCCTCGTCGAGCAGTACTTC | CSASRGSLVEQYF | TRBJ2-7 | . | TRBV20-1 | .
TGTGCCAGCAGCGTATTAGCAGGCCGCGAGACCCAGTACTTC | CASSVLAGRETQYF | TRBJ2-5 | . | TRBV9 | .
TGTGCCAGCAGCGTAGGACCCACTAGCGGGAGTTATTCCTACGAGCAGTACTTC | CASSVGPTSGSYSYEQYF | TRBJ2-7 | . | TRBV9 | TRBD2
TGTGCCAGCAGCTCCACGGCTGCTAGCGGGGTTGAGCAGTTCTTC | CASSSTAASGVEQFF | TRBJ2-1 | many | TRBV5-4 | TRBD2
TGTGCCAGCAGCTCAGGGGTGAGGGAGCAGTACTTC | CASSSGVREQYF | TRBJ2-7 | . | TRBV28 | .
TGTGCCAGCACCCAGCCGGACTCCTACGAGCAGTACTTC | CASTQPDSYEQYF | TRBJ2-7 | few | TRBV2 | .
TGTGCCAGCAGCCGATCCGACAGCCTTAATCAGCCCCAGCATTTT | CASSRSDSLNQPQHF | TRBJ1-5 | medium-sized | TRBV7-2 | .
TGTGCCATCAGGGGCGTAAGCTCCTACGAGCAGTACTTC | CAIRGVSSYEQYF | TRBJ2-7 | . | TRBV10-3 | .
TGTGCCAGCAGTCACCGGACTAGCGGGAGATCTGATACGCAGTATTTT | CASSHRTSGRSDTQYF | TRBJ2-3 | medium-sized | TRBV6-2/TRBV6-3 | TRBD2
TGTGCCAGCAGGGGTAGCGGGACGTACGAGCAGTACTTC | CASRGSGTYEQYF | TRBJ2-7 | . | TRBV27 | TRBD2
TGTGCCAGCAGCTTGGAGAGCAAAGCTAACTATGGCTACACCTTC | CASSLESKANYGYTF | TRBJ1-2 | . | TRBV5-3 | .
TGTGCCAGCAGCATGTTTCCGGAGGGGGATACCGGGGAGCTGTTTTTT | CASSMFPEGDTGELFF | TRBJ2-2 | . | TRBV7-8 | .
TGTGCCAGCAGTGAACAGGGTCCCTACTCTGGCTACACCTTC | CASSEQGPYSGYTF | TRBJ1-2 | many | TRBV6-1 | .
TGTGCCAGCAGTGATCTCTACGAGCAGTACTTC | CASSDLYEQYF | TRBJ2-7 | . | TRBV6-2/TRBV6-3 | .
TGTGCCAGCAGCAGGGCCCCGGTGGGGCAGCCCCAGCATTTT | CASSRAPVGQPQHF | TRBJ1-5 | . | TRBV5-4 | .
TGCGCCAGCAGCTATCGGATAGACTATGGCTACACCTTC | CASSYRIDYGYTF | TRBJ1-2 | medium-sized | TRBV11-2 | .
TGCAGTGCTAGAGACCCCCGGGGGTACGAGCAGTACTTC | CSARDPRGYEQYF | TRBJ2-7 | many | TRBV20-1 | .
TGTGCCAGCAGCGGGGACAGTAATGAGCAGTTCTTC | CASSGDSNEQFF | TRBJ2-1 | medium-sized | TRBV9 | TRBD1
TGTGCCACCAGGAGGGAGACGGCTGAAGCTTTCTTT | CATRRETAEAFF | TRBJ1-1 | . | TRBV6-5 | .
TGCAGCGCATGGGGGACAGGGGGCTTCGGAAACACCATATATTTT | CSAWGTGGFGNTIYF | TRBJ1-3 | few | TRBV29-1 | TRBD1
TGTGCCAGCAGCTCCCGACAGGGGGGGGATACGCAGTATTTT | CASSSRQGGDTQYF | TRBJ2-3 | once | TRBV7-9 | TRBD1
TGTGCCAGCAGCCATCTAGCGGGAGGGCCGGAGGCACAAGAGACCCAGTACTTC | CASSHLAGGPEAQETQYF | TRBJ2-5 | medium-sized | TRBV6-6 | TRBD2
TGTGCCAGCAGCTTAAACTCCGGGGCTGGAAACACCATATATTTT | CASSLNSGAGNTIYF | TRBJ1-3 | medium-sized | TRBV13 | .
TGTGCCAGCAACCGAGCGGCGACAGTCTCCTACGAGCAGTACTTC | CASNRAATVSYEQYF | TRBJ2-7 | . | TRBV28 | .
TGTGCCAGCACCTATATTGGCACCCAAGAGACCCAGTACTTC | CASTYIGTQETQYF | TRBJ2-5 | . | TRBV2 | .
TGTGCCAGCAGGAGACTAGCGGGAGAGGTCTACAATGAGCAGTTCTTC | CASRRLAGEVYNEQFF | TRBJ2-1 | . | TRBV7-2 | TRBD2
TGCGCCAGCAGCTTGGATGGCGGGTATGCGTCCTACAATGAGCAGTTCTTC | CASSLDGGYASYNEQFF | TRBJ2-1 | medium-sized | TRBV5-1 | .
TGTGCCAGCAGTTCATACCTGGGACAGGGGTTGAGCATTCAGTACTTC | CASSSYLGQGLSIQYF | TRBJ2-4 | many | TRBV12-3/TRBV12-4 | TRBD1
TGTGCCAGCAGCCTTGTGGGGACAGGAGCCTACGAGCAGTACTTC | CASSLVGTGAYEQYF | TRBJ2-7 | . | TRBV14 | TRBD1
TGTGCCAGCAGCGTAGGCCAGACCCGGTTAGGAAATGAGCAGTTCTTC | CASSVGQTRLGNEQFF | TRBJ2-1 | . | TRBV9 | .
TGTGCCAGCAGCGCGGACAGTCCAACTAATGAAAAACTGTTTTTT | CASSADSPTNEKLFF | TRBJ1-4 | many | TRBV3-1 | .
TGTGCCAGCAGCAAAAGCCAGAACACCGGGGAGCTGTTTTTT | CASSKSQNTGELFF | TRBJ2-2 | many | TRBV7-2 | .
TGTGCCAGCAGTTACTCGAACCGACAGCCCCCTAATGAAAAACTGTTTTTT | CASSYSNRQPPNEKLFF | TRBJ1-4 | many | TRBV6-5 | .
TGTGCCAGCAGCTTGGAGGCAGGAAAAGCTTTCTTT | CASSLEAGKAFF | TRBJ1-1 | . | TRBV5-5 | .
TGTGCCAGCAGCCAAGTAAGGGAGGGTGAGCAGTTCTTC | CASSQVREGEQFF | TRBJ2-1 | many | TRBV3-1 | TRBD2
TGTGCCAGCCCTTGCGCGGGAGGGCCCGACGAGCAGTACTTC | CASPCAGGPDEQYF | TRBJ2-7 | . | TRBV28 | TRBD2
TGTGCCATCAGTCAGGGGGGGATCCCAAGCTCCTACAATGAGCAGTTCTTC | CAISQGGIPSSYNEQFF | TRBJ2-1 | . | TRBV10-3 | .
TGTGCCAGCAGCGGGGGCTCGTGGGGAAGCGAGCAGTACTTC | CASSGGSWGSEQYF | TRBJ2-7 | . | TRBV7-2 | .